The next 6 T cell receptor beta chains were all read from a single sample in a study of T-cell memory formation after mild COVID-19. MiXCR, applied by TCRdb to the 5' RACE reads, yields one record per CDR3 protein. Among 380,000 or so distinct CDR3 sequences listed, roughly 13% were seen once. The sequenced sample consisted of PBMCs or a T cell subset sorted from them (not recorded which). The origin of the receptors is a man aged 18 to 29 who had mild COVID-19 (a few samples of this study predate the infection). Cell type and time point are not known.

The J gene is TRBJ1-2, the V gene TRBV20-1; D is unresolved. The CDR3 runs 13 residues. Trimming shortened V by 3 bases and J by 2 bases, and 10 bases separated the two germline ends. The germline gives CDR1 DFQATT, CDR2 SNEGSKA (reference sequence). The CDR3 region has the DNA TGCAGTGCTAGGGACGGCGGAAACTATGGCTACACCTTC. As protein: CSARDGGNYGYTF.

The V and J genes are TRBV18 and TRBJ2-3; D unresolved. Germline-derived CDR1 and CDR2 are KGHSH and LQKENI. This CDR3 comprises 11 residues. The V end lost 8 bases, the J end lost 0 bases, and 3 bases lay between the germline ends. The CDR3: CASASTDTQYF. CDR3 DNA sequence: TGTGCCAGCGCTAGCACAGATACGCAGTATTTT.

V is TRBV5-1 and J is TRBJ2-2; no reliable D call. V was cut by 0 bases and J by 6 bases, with 9 bases left in between. The CDR3 is 14 amino acids. The germline V gene has CDR1 SGHRS and CDR2 YFSETQ. CDR3: CASSLDLVPGELFF. CDR3 nucleotide sequence: TGCGCCAGCAGCTTGGATCTAGTTCCCGGGGAGCTGTTTTTT.

In this sample, this clonotype turned up a few times. The rearrangement joins TRBV7-9 to TRBJ2-7, with 7 nucleotides matching TRBD1. The CDR3 contains 15 residues. Germline V gene data show CDR1 as SEHNR and CDR2 as FQNEAQ (reference sequence). With V trimmed by 5 bases and J by 2 bases, 9 bases remained unmatched. This CDR3 is CASSVQGMGPYEQYF. The CDR3 nucleotides are TGTGCCAGCAGCGTACAGGGGATGGGTCCCTACGAGCAGTACTTC.

This clonotype has more than one count but fewer than ten. The chain has TRBV5-1 and TRBJ2-5; TRBD1 might be the D (5 bases). With 0 bases removed from V and 1 base from J, the gap between germline ends came to 13 bases. In germline, CDR1 is SGHRS, CDR2 YFSETQ. The CDR3 consists of 16 residues. The CDR3 DNA follows: TGCGCCAGCAGCTTGGGACCCCTTGGGGCCCAAGAGACCCAGTACTTC. It translates to CASSLGPLGAQETQYF.

This clonotype was recorded many times. The gene calls are TRBV7-9 and TRBJ2-7; D not resolved. Germline V lookup: CDR1 SEHNR, CDR2 FQNEAQ (reference sequence). CDR3 length equals 13 residues. The germline V and J ends were trimmed by 4 bases and 4 bases, with 11 bases remaining between them. The CDR3 protein is CASSSGSLYEQYV. DNA of the CDR3: TGTGCCAGCAGCTCAGGCAGCTTGTACGAGCAGTACGTC.